This T cell receptor (beta chain) came from a study of T cells in Graves' hyperthyroidism and ophthalmopathy. This clonotype was observed a few times. The CDR3 has 15 amino acids. Germline-derived CDR1 and CDR2 are MGHRA and YSYEKL. Trimming removed 4 bases at V and 5 bases at J, with 14 bases between. TCR beta CDR3 sequences were amplified from RNA transcripts. The HTBI primer set drove a first-round RT-PCR of the TCR CDR3. TCRdb recomputed calls from the multiplex PCR reads with MiXCR, one row per CDR3 protein. The sample has around 600,000 distinct CDR3 sequences; 11% to 15% are singletons. The receptor's source is a woman aged 18-29 years with Graves' ophthalmopathy. The chain uses TRBV4-1 and TRBJ2-2; D tentatively reads TRBD1 or TRBD2 (5 bases each). Sequencing was carried out using blood. As DNA, the CDR3 is TGCGCCAGCAGCCGGGGCAGGGACGGGACCGGGGAGCTGTTTTTT. Protein sequence: CASSRGRDGTGELFF.